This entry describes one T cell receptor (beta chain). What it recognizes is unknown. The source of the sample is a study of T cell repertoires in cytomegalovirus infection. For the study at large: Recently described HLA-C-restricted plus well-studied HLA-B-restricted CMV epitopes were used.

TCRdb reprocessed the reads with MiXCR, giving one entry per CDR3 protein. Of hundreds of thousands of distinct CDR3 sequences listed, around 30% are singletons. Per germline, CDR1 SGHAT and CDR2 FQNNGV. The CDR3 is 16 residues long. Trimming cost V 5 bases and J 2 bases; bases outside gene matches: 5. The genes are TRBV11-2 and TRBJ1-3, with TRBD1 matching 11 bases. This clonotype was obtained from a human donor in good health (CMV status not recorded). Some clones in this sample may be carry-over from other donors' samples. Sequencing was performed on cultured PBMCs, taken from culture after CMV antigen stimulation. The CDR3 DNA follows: TGTGCCAGCAGCCTGGGACAGGGGGATCCTGGAAACACCATATATTTT. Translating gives CASSLGQGDPGNTIYF.